These 14 T cell receptor beta chains came from one sample sequenced in a study of shared clonotypes between healthy human individuals. Assay used: immunoSEQ multiplex PCR; TCRdb lists only in-frame clones, some missing. The table records about 2.4 million clones, 80% to 95% of them present only once. The sample taken for sequencing was naive CD4+ T cells from PBMCs. Subset described: CD45RA+ positively selected. These receptors were collected from a man between 18 and 29 years old in good health. Some clones in this sample may be carry-over from other donors' samples.

The genes are TRBV28 and TRBJ2-7; TRBD1 agrees at 10 bases. Germline CDR1 MDHEN, CDR2 SYDVKM. The trim removed 2 bases at V and 5 bases at J, leaving 6 bases unmatched. This CDR3 spans 15 amino acids. The CDR3 coding sequence is TGTGCCAGCAGTTTAGCGGGGACAGGGGTCCACGAGCAGTACTTC. Translating gives CASSLAGTGVHEQYF.

The chain joins TRBV11-3 to TRBJ2-1, with 9 bases aligning to TRBD2. From germline, CDR1 is SGHNT and CDR2 YENEEA. The trim removed 5 bases at V and 4 bases at J, leaving 12 bases unmatched. This CDR3 comprises 17 residues. The CDR3 DNA is TGTGCCAGCAGCATAGCCGCCGCTAGCGGGATGTACAATGAGCAGTTCTTC. Its translation is CASSIAAASGMYNEQFF.

This chain connects TRBV6-6 to TRBJ2-7, with 8 bases identical to TRBD1. CDR3 length equals 15 residues. Germline values: CDR1 MNHNY, CDR2 SVGAGI (reference sequence). With 4 bases clipped from V and 5 bases from J, the junction kept 10 bases outside the gene matches. The CDR3 bases are TGTGCCAGCAGTTTAGGACAGGGAGAACGGAACGAGCAGTACTTC. This translates into CASSLGQGERNEQYF.

The chain carries TRBV7-9 and TRBJ2-1; TRBD1 might be the D (7 bases). This CDR3 comprises 15 residues. V lost 5 bases and J lost 4, with 15 bases in between. Germline V gene data show CDR1 as SEHNR and CDR2 as FQNEAQ (reference sequence). CDR3 in DNA: TGTGCCAGCAGCCCTATACAGGGGACTTACAATGAGCAGTTCTTC. It codes for CASSPIQGTYNEQFF.

The gene calls are TRBV5-5 and TRBJ1-2; D is possibly TRBD1 (5 bases). The V and J ends lost 0 bases and 8 bases respectively, with 14 bases between them. The CDR3 spans 14 residues. Germline loops: CDR1 SGHKS, CDR2 YYEKEE (reference sequence). The CDR3 nucleotides are TGTGCCAGCAGCTTGGGCCAGGGCGTTGGGGGCTACACCTTC. Translated, it gives CASSLGQGVGGYTF.

The rearrangement joins TRBV4-1 to TRBJ2-3; D is ambiguous. There are 13 residues in the CDR3. The germline V and J ends were trimmed by 4 bases and 2 bases, with 7 bases remaining between them. Per germline, CDR1 MGHRA and CDR2 YSYEKL. In nucleotides, the CDR3 is TGCGCCAGCAGCCCGAAAGTCACAGATACGCAGTATTTT. It yields the protein CASSPKVTDTQYF.

The chain carries TRBV6-5 and TRBJ2-7, with D perhaps assigned TRBD1 or TRBD2 (5 bases each). Trimming removed 6 bases at V and 2 bases at J, with 17 bases between. Germline values: CDR1 MNHEY, CDR2 SVGAGI. The CDR3 is 15 residues long. CDR3 in DNA: TGTGCCAGCAGGGGCCTCCGGGACCGAGCCTACGAGCAGTACTTC. Translated, it gives CASRGLRDRAYEQYF.

The CDR3, as DNA: TGTGCCTGGAGTTCTACAGGGTCCGGGGAGCTGTTTTTT. Protein product: CAWSSTGSGELFF. The chain recombines TRBV30 with TRBJ2-2; maybe TRBD1 (6 bases). The V gene lost 2 bases and the J gene lost 6 bases, with 10 bases spanning the gap. Germline CDR1 GTSNPN, CDR2 SVGIG (reference sequence). The CDR3 has 13 amino acids.

The chain recombines TRBV10-1 with TRBJ2-2; D gene ambiguous. From germline, CDR1 is WNHNN and CDR2 SYGVQD (reference sequence). The germline V and J ends were trimmed by 3 bases and 5 bases, with 10 bases remaining between them. The CDR3 totals 14 residues. In DNA form, the CDR3 reads TGCGCCAGCAGTGAAAGGGAAAGAACCGGGGAGCTGTTTTTT. This encodes CASSERERTGELFF.

Notes on this clone: The sample carries other DNA sequences with the same CDR3. V gene TRBV7-3 combines with J gene TRBJ2-5; D remains ambiguous. The CDR3 is 13 residues long. Germline V gene data show CDR1 as SGHTA and CDR2 as FQGTGA. Trimming shortened V by 3 bases and J by 5 bases, and 10 bases separated the two germline ends. CDR3 DNA: TGTGCCAGCAGCTTGTCTGGATGGGAGACCCAGTACTTC. Translating gives CASSLSGWETQYF.

The rearrangement uses TRBV18 and TRBJ2-1; maybe TRBD1 (6 bases). Germline assignment: CDR1 KGHSH and CDR2 LQKENI. V shed 5 bases and J shed 6 bases, with 20 bases lying between them. CDR3 length: 16 amino acids. The CDR3 DNA reads TGTGCCAGCTCAGGGCGGTTGGGCCCAGGGGTCAATGAGCAGTTCTTC. Translation: CASSGRLGPGVNEQFF.

Comment on this clone: Other DNA sequences in the same sample also yield this CDR3. This chain uses TRBV5-1 with TRBJ1-3; D call uncertain. CDR1 SGHRS and CDR2 YFSETQ come from the germline V gene. V dropped 1 base and J dropped 1 base, with 6 bases sitting between them. This CDR3 region has 14 residues. For the CDR3, the DNA is TGCGCCAGCAGCTTGCCGGGGTCTGGAAACACCATATATTTT. It codes for CASSLPGSGNTIYF.

This clone was observed a single time. This chain joins TRBV7-9 and TRBJ2-3; perhaps TRBD1 as D (6 bases). Germline V lookup: CDR1 SEHNR, CDR2 FQNEAQ (reference sequence). V lost 5 bases, J lost 2 bases, and 11 bases lay in between. The CDR3 is 14 amino acids. CDR3 bases: TGTGCCAGCAGCATAGGGGGAAACACAGATACGCAGTATTTT. Its translation is CASSIGGNTDTQYF.

The chain is built from TRBV5-1 and TRBJ1-6; possible D gene TRBD1, 6 bases. Trimming took 3 bases from V and 5 from J, leaving 15 bases between them. Germline V CDR1 and CDR2: SGHRS, YFSETQ. The CDR3 has 16 amino acids. The CDR3 reads CASSYLGGPDNSPLHF. The CDR3 coding sequence is TGCGCCAGCAGCTACCTAGGGGGGCCCGATAATTCACCCCTCCACTTT.